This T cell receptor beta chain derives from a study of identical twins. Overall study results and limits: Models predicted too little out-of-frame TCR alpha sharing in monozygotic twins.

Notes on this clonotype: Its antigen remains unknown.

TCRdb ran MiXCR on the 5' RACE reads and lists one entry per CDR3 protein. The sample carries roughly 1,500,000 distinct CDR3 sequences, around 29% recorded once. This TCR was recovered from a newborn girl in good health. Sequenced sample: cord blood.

The CDR3: CASSPEQGFAGELFF. CDR3 in DNA: TGCGCCAGCAGCCCGGAACAGGGTTTCGCCGGGGAGCTGTTTTTT. This chain links TRBV5-1 with TRBJ2-2, with D possibly being TRBD1 (6 bases). Germline-derived CDR1 and CDR2 are SGHRS and YFSETQ. The V gene lost 4 bases and the J gene lost 6 bases, with 16 bases spanning the gap. The CDR3 is 15 residues long. The full variable domain, in which reference TRBV5-1 and TRBJ2-2 provide the parts outside the CDR3, is KAGVTQTPRYLIKTRGQQVTLSCSPISGHRSVSWYQQTPGQGLQFLFEYFSETQRNKGNFPGRFSGRQFSNSRSEMNVSTLELGDSALYLCASSPEQGFAGELFFGEGSRLTVL.